These T cell receptor beta chains were read from a single sample in a study of cytomegalovirus exposure and HLA in healthy donors. Assay used: immunoSEQ multiplex PCR; TCRdb lists only in-frame clones, some missing. Among 95,000 to 150,000 clones listed, roughly 69% were seen once. Specimen: PBMCs. The receptors were gathered from a woman aged 40 to 50 in good health and CMV-seropositive. Each CDR3 is given with its conserved first and last residue. D genes are given only for firm matches. The size field is filled for only some rows; it gives once, few, many or a size class.

size	V	D	J	DNA	CDR3
few	TRBV11-2	TRBD1	TRBJ1-6	TGTGCCAGCAGCTCTTCCGGGACAGCGGTAAATTCACCCCTCCACTTT	CASSSSGTAVNSPLHF
-	TRBV5-4	-	TRBJ2-2	TGTGCCAGCAGCTGGGATGGACAGAACACCGGGGAGCTGTTTTTT	CASSWDGQNTGELFF
-	TRBV7-6	TRBD1	TRBJ1-1	TGTGCCAGCAGCCCCGGGACAGTTTTGAACACTGAAGCTTTCTTT	CASSPGTVLNTEAFF
-	TRBV29-1	-	TRBJ2-7	TGCAGCGTAAGTCACAGGGACCTCAACTACGAGCAGTACTTC	CSVSHRDLNYEQYF
-	TRBV7-8	TRBD1	TRBJ1-2	TGTGCCAGCAGCTTTTCCGGGACAGATATTAACTATGGCTACACCTTC	CASSFSGTDINYGYTF
once	TRBV6-1	-	TRBJ2-2	TGTGCCAGCAAGGGGACACTGAACACCGGGGAGCTGTTTTTT	CASKGTLNTGELFF
-	TRBV14	-	TRBJ2-7	TGTGCCAGCAGCCAAGCGGGGGTGCAGTACTTC	CASSQAGVQYF
-	TRBV19	-	TRBJ1-4	TGTGCCAGTAAGGTAAGGCGGATTAATGAAAAACTGTTTTTT	CASKVRRINEKLFF
-	TRBV9	TRBD2	TRBJ2-3	TGTGCCAGCAGCGCTAGCGGGGGGGGCACAGATACGCAGTATTTT	CASSASGGGTDTQYF
-	TRBV11-2	-	TRBJ1-3	TGTGCAGGAGGCGGTTCTGGAAACACCATATATTTT	CAGGGSGNTIYF
-	TRBV7-2	TRBD1	TRBJ1-6	TGTGCCAGCAGCTTGACGCGGGACAGGGTAAATTCACCCCTCCACTTT	CASSLTRDRVNSPLHF
-	TRBV29-1	-	TRBJ1-2	TGCAGCGGCGGTACATTCCAGGCGGGTGGGTATGGCTACACCTTC	CSGGTFQAGGYGYTF
-	TRBV18	-	TRBJ2-1	TGTGCCAGCTCACCCCCCGGGGGCTCCTACAATGAGCAGTTCTTC	CASSPPGGSYNEQFF
-	TRBV10-3	-	TRBJ2-7	TGTGCCACGGGTCTACAAAGTTTCTACGAGCAGTACTTC	CATGLQSFYEQYF
-	TRBV18	-	TRBJ1-5	TGTGCCAGCTCACCCTCAGGTGATAGCAATCAGCCCCAGCATTTT	CASSPSGDSNQPQHF
-	TRBV5-1	-	TRBJ2-7	TGCGCCAGCAGCGTGGACGGCTCCTACGAGCAGTACTTC	CASSVDGSYEQYF
-	TRBV4-3	-	TRBJ1-1	TGCGCCAGCAGCCAAGACGAGAGTGGGAACACTGAAGCTTTCTTT	CASSQDESGNTEAFF
once	TRBV10-2	TRBD2	TRBJ2-1	TGCGCCAGCAACCTCGGGACTAGCACGGATGAGCAGTTCTTC	CASNLGTSTDEQFF
-	TRBV2	-	TRBJ2-7	TGTGCCAGCACTTATAAGGGGGTTTACGAGCAGTACTTC	CASTYKGVYEQYF
-	TRBV2	TRBD1	TRBJ1-5	TGTGCCAGCAGTTTGCGGACAGGTGGTCAGCCCCAGCATTTT	CASSLRTGGQPQHF
-	TRBV14	-	TRBJ1-2	TGTGCCAGCAGCCAAGAAGCCTATGGCTACACCTTC	CASSQEAYGYTF
-	TRBV29-1	-	TRBJ2-2	TGCAGCGGGGGACGGGGCAACGGGGGCACCGGGGAGCTGTTTTTT	CSGGRGNGGTGELFF
-	TRBV4-2	-	TRBJ2-7	TGTGCCAGCAGCCGAGACAGGGCGCGCGGGGGATGCTCTTGGGAGCAGTACTTC	CASSRDRARGGCSWEQYF
-	TRBV10-3	-	TRBJ1-4	TGTGCCATCAGTGAGGAGGGTGTAAGTGAAAAACTGTTTTTT	CAISEEGVSEKLFF
once	TRBV27	-	TRBJ1-2	TGTGCCAGCAGTCCGCAAACAGGGACCTTAGGCTACACCTTC	CASSPQTGTLGYTF
many	TRBV29-1	TRBD1	TRBJ1-2	TGCAGCGCTGGACAGGCACGCGGCTACACCTTC	CSAGQARGYTF
-	TRBV7-8	TRBD1	TRBJ1-5	TGTGCCAGCAGCTTAACAGGGGCAGGGACTTATAGCAATCAGCCCCAGCATTTT	CASSLTGAGTYSNQPQHF
-	TRBV4-3	TRBD1	TRBJ2-1	TGCGCCAGCAGCCAAGCCCCACAGGGGGCATACAATGAGCAGTTCTTC	CASSQAPQGAYNEQFF
-	TRBV6-5	TRBD2	TRBJ2-3	TGTGCCAGCAGCCGCCTCCTAGCGGGAGGAGATACGCAGTATTTT	CASSRLLAGGDTQYF
-	TRBV5-1	-	TRBJ2-7	TGCGCCAGCAGCTTGGACAGGGCTGGGTACGAGCAGTACTTC	CASSLDRAGYEQYF
-	TRBV10-3	-	TRBJ1-2	TGTGCCATCAGTGGGGGCGGCTCCTCTAACTATGGCTACACCTTC	CAISGGGSSNYGYTF
-	TRBV27	-	TRBJ1-1	TGTGCCAGCAGTCCACAGGGGAACACTGAAGCTTTCTTT	CASSPQGNTEAFF
-	TRBV29-1	TRBD2	TRBJ2-1	TGCAGCGTGGCGGGGGGGGGACACTACAATGAGCAGTTCTTC	CSVAGGGHYNEQFF
-	TRBV5-1	-	TRBJ1-6	TGCGCCAGCAGCCCCGGGGAGGGGAGGGGAATAAATTCACCCCTCCACTTT	CASSPGEGRGINSPLHF
-	TRBV9	TRBD1	TRBJ2-7	TGTGCCAGCAGCGTAGAATTCGGGACAGGGGTCTACGAGCAGTACTTC	CASSVEFGTGVYEQYF
-	TRBV6-5	-	TRBJ2-5	TGTGCCAGCAGTTACCCCCGGCGGGGTTTAGAGACCCAGTACTTC	CASSYPRRGLETQYF
-	TRBV6-4	TRBD1	TRBJ2-1	TGTGCCAGCAGTCAATGGACAGGGCCCTACAATGAGCAGTTCTTC	CASSQWTGPYNEQFF